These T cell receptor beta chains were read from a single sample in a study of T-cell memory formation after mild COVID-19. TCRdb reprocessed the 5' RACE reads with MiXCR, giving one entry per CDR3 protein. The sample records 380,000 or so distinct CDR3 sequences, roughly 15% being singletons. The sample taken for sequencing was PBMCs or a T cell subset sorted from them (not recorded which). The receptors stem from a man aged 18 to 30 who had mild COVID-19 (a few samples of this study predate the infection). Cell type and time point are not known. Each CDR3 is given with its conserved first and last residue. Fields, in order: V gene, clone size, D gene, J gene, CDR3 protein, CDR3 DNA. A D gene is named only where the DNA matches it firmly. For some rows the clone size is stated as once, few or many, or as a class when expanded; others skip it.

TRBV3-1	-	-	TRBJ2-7	CASSQGAVLEQYF	TGTGCCAGCAGCCAAGGAGCCGTCCTCGAGCAGTACTTC
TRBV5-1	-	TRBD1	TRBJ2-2	CASSSEPGGPGELFF	TGCGCCAGCAGCTCAGAGCCAGGGGGTCCCGGGGAGCTGTTTTTT
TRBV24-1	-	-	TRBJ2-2	CATSDPRSYTGELFF	TGTGCCACCAGTGACCCCCGGTCGTACACCGGGGAGCTGTTTTTT
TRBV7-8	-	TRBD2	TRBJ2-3	CASSLDTAVAGGMNTQYF	TGTGCCAGCAGCTTAGATACGGCAGTGGCGGGGGGGATGAATACGCAGTATTTT
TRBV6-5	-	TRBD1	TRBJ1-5	CASSTGVGNQPQHF	TGTGCCAGCAGTACAGGGGTTGGGAATCAGCCCCAGCATTTT
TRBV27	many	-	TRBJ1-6	CASSFYNSPLHF	TGTGCCAGCAGTTTCTATAATTCACCCCTCCACTTT
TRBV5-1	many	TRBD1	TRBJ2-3	CASSLEGAGTDTQYF	TGCGCCAGCAGCTTGGAGGGGGCCGGCACAGATACGCAGTATTTT
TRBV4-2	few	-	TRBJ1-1	CASSQASGDTEAFF	TGTGCCAGCAGCCAAGCCTCGGGGGACACTGAAGCTTTCTTT
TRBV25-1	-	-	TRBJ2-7	CASSERLWEQYF	TGTGCCAGCAGTGAACGCTTGTGGGAGCAGTACTTC
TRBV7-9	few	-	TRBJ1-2	CASSPLQVMGYTF	TGTGCCAGCAGTCCACTTCAGGTGATGGGCTACACCTTC
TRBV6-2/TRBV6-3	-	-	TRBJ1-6	CASSLRTKNSPLHF	TGTGCCAGCAGTTTGAGGACGAAGAATTCACCCCTCCACTTT
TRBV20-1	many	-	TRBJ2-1	CSARIGPHDNEQFF	TGCAGTGCTAGGATTGGGCCTCACGACAATGAGCAGTTCTTC
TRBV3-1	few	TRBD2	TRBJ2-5	CASSQGLDTPLGETQYF	TGTGCCAGCAGCCAGGGACTAGATACCCCCCTTGGAGAGACCCAGTACTTC
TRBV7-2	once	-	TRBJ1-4	CARRGSEKLFF	TGTGCCAGGCGGGGTAGTGAAAAACTGTTTTTT
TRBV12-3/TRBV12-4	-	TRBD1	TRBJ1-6	CASTSRDRGSNSPLHF	TGTGCCAGCACCAGCCGGGACAGAGGGAGTAATTCACCCCTCCACTTT
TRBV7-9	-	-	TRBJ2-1	CASSPGGEGEQFF	TGTGCCAGCAGCCCCGGCGGTGAAGGTGAGCAGTTCTTC
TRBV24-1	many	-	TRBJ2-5	CATITKGEEETQYF	TGTGCCACCATCACTAAAGGGGAGGAAGAGACCCAGTACTTC
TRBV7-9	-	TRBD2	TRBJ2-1	CASSPRGTSGNEQFF	TGTGCCAGCAGCCCTCGTGGGACTAGCGGCAATGAGCAGTTCTTC
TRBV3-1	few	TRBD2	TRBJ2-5	CASSQDTLAGETQYF	TGTGCCAGCAGCCAAGATACACTAGCGGGCGAGACCCAGTACTTC
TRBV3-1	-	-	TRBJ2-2	CASSQALVGELFF	TGTGCCAGCAGCCAAGCCCTTGTCGGGGAGCTGTTTTTT
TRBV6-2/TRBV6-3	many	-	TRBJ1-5	CASSYTPTDQPQHF	TGTGCCAGCAGTTACACCCCCACCGATCAGCCCCAGCATTTT
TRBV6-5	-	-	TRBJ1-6	CASSYSIGVGSPLHF	TGTGCCAGCAGTTACTCGATTGGGGTTGGTTCACCCCTCCACTTT
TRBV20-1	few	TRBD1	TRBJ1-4	CSVPRGRQKLFF	TGCAGTGTGCCCAGGGGGCGGCAAAAACTGTTTTTT
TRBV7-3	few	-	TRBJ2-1	CASSLGLGSYNEQFF	TGTGCCAGCAGCCTTGGACTGGGCTCCTACAATGAGCAGTTCTTC
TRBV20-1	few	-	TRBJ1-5	CSARSRGRDWDQPQHF	TGCAGTGCTAGATCCAGGGGCAGGGACTGGGATCAGCCCCAGCATTTT
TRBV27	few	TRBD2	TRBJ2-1	CASTGTRAPYNEQFF	TGTGCCAGCACCGGGACTAGAGCTCCCTACAATGAGCAGTTCTTC
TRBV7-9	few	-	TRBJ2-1	CASSLGLTYEQFF	TGTGCCAGCAGCTTAGGCCTTACCTATGAGCAGTTCTTC
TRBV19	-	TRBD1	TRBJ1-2	CASSKVHGQASYGYTF	TGTGCCAGTAGCAAGGTCCACGGACAGGCCTCCTATGGCTACACCTTC
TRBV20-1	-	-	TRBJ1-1	CSARIPTGNTEAFF	TGCAGTGCTAGAATCCCCACAGGGAACACTGAAGCTTTCTTT
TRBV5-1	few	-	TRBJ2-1	CASSPLGSYNEQFF	TGCGCCAGCAGCCCGCTAGGGTCCTACAATGAGCAGTTCTTC
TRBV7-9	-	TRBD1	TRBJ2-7	CASSPGTGTYNEQYF	TGTGCCAGCAGCCCCGGGACAGGGACTTACAATGAGCAGTACTTC
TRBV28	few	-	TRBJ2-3	CASSIQTRDMSTDTQYF	TGTGCCAGCAGCATCCAAACCCGGGACATGAGCACAGATACGCAGTATTTT
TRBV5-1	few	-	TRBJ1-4	CASSLAGTVNEKLFF	TGCGCCAGCAGCTTGGCCGGGACGGTTAATGAAAAACTGTTTTTT
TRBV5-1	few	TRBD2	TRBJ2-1	CASSFNAPLAGVPGEQFF	TGCGCCAGCAGCTTTAACGCGCCCCTAGCGGGGGTTCCAGGTGAGCAGTTCTTC
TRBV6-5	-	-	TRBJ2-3	CASTSTWGTDTQYF	TGTGCCAGCACCTCAACGTGGGGCACAGATACGCAGTATTTT
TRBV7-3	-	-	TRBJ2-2	CASSFTGIGELFF	TGTGCCAGCAGCTTTACAGGGATCGGGGAGCTGTTTTTT
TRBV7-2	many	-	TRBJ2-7	CASSLREGADDEQYF	TGTGCCAGCAGCTTACGGGAGGGGGCCGACGACGAGCAGTACTTC
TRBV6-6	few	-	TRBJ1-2	CASSYPDTGNYGYTF	TGTGCCAGCAGTTACCCCGACACAGGGAACTATGGCTACACCTTC
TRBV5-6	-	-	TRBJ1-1	CASSPKRKNTEAFF	TGTGCCAGCAGCCCTAAGCGGAAGAACACTGAAGCTTTCTTT
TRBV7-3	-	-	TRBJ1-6	CASSPRLNSPLHF	TGTGCCAGCAGCCCCCGACTTAATTCACCCCTCCACTTT
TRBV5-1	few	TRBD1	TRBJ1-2	CASSPLQGASGYTF	TGCGCCAGCAGCCCATTACAGGGGGCAAGTGGCTACACCTTC
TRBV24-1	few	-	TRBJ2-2	CATNQADTGELFF	TGTGCCACCAACCAGGCTGATACGGGGGAGCTGTTTTTT
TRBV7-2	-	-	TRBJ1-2	CASSSVPVKNGYTF	TGTGCCAGCAGCAGCGTCCCGGTGAAAAATGGCTACACCTTC
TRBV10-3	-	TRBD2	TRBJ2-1	CAIKWAPAGDNEQFF	TGTGCCATCAAATGGGCCCCGGCGGGGGACAATGAGCAGTTCTTC
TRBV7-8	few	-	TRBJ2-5	CASGGSEETQYF	TGTGCCAGCGGGGGATCCGAGGAGACCCAGTACTTC
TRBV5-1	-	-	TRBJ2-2	CASSLGYDGPVDTGELFF	TGCGCCAGCAGCTTGGGGTATGATGGTCCCGTGGACACCGGGGAGCTGTTTTTT
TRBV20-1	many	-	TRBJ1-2	CSARSFSDSGIYGYTF	TGCAGTGCTAGAAGTTTCTCGGACAGTGGGATCTATGGCTACACCTTC